The source of this T cell receptor beta chain is a study of siplizumab effects on memory and regulatory T cells. Here immunoSEQ multiplex PCR was the method, and the copy in TCRdb shows in-frame clones only, minus some. The table records about 82,000 clones, approximately 88% of them present only once. About this clone itself: Its antigen is currently unknown. A single base separates this from a much larger clone, so it may be a read error.

Study-level results: Confirmation was lacking for the suppressive function of proliferating Tregs derived from siplizumab cultures. Proliferating CD4+ or CD8+ clones, roughly 75-95% of them, lacked an assignable naive or memory phenotype. Naive T cells, seemingly more diverse than memory cells, seemed major alloresponse contributors. On average, about 69% of mappable alloreactive CD4+ clones were Treg-derived under siplizumab, against 25% to 30% in controls.

The sequencing input was Tregs sorted from blood. The sequence derives from a human donor in good health.

CDR3 sequence (DNA): TGTGCCAGCAGCTCCGGGACAGGGAGCTCCTACGAGCAGTACTTC. Its translation is CASSSGTGSSYEQYF. The chain has TRBV7-9 and TRBJ2-7, with 9 bases matching TRBD1. CDR1 and CDR2 (germline): SEHNR, FQNEAQ (reference sequence). Trimming removed 4 bases from V and 0 bases from J; junction bases left unmatched: 4. CDR3 length: 15 residues.